Listed here are 25 T cell receptor beta chains from one sample, sequenced in a study of regulatory T cells in long-lasting Graves disease. CDR3 regions were amplified by Arm-PCR using iRepertoire HTBI primers to build TCR beta libraries. TCRdb reprocessed the multiplex PCR reads with MiXCR, giving one entry per CDR3 protein. The table lists around 330,000 distinct CDR3 sequences, roughly 18% of them singletons, with about 38% in the top ten. This sample's time point: newly diagnosed GD, antithyroid drugs for less than 3 months. Generation of the TCR library employed RNA extracted from PBMCs. The sample in question was peripheral blood mononuclear cells (PBMCs), obtained at new diagnosis, from a patient treated with antithyroid drugs. All receptors derive from a female donor with Graves disease.

This clonotype was counted ten times or more. This chain uses TRBV24-1 with TRBJ2-1, with 7 positions matching TRBD1. Germline trimming cut 4 bases from V and 0 bases from J; bases unmatched to any gene: 5. CDR1 is KGHDR, CDR2 SFDVKD, per germline. The CDR3 contains 16 residues. CDR3 DNA: TGTGCCACCAGTGACATCAGACAGGGCTCCTACAATGAGCAGTTCTTC. Its translation: CATSDIRQGSYNEQFF.

This sequence joins TRBV9 and TRBJ2-7; the match to TRBD1 covers 7 bases. CDR3 length equals 17 residues. The trim removed 0 bases at V and 6 bases at J, leaving 15 bases unmatched. CDR1 SGDLS and CDR2 YYNGEE come from the germline V gene. The chain's CDR3 is CASSVGERAGGTSEQYF. The CDR3, as DNA: TGTGCCAGCAGCGTAGGCGAGAGGGCAGGGGGAACCTCCGAGCAGTACTTC.

This clonotype has at least ten counts. The V and J genes are TRBV19 and TRBJ2-2, with unresolved D. The ends were cut back, 3 bases at V and 0 bases at J, with 8 bases in the middle. This CDR3 comprises 15 residues. Germline V CDR1 and CDR2: LNHDA, SQIVND (reference sequence). CDR3 in amino acids: CASSMIRSNTGELFF. In DNA, the CDR3 is TGTGCCAGTAGTATGATTAGATCGAACACCGGGGAGCTGTTTTTT.

As regards this clonotype: This may arise from a read error, as a much more abundant clone is one base away. J is TRBJ2-1 and V is TRBV11-3; 10 bases are shared with TRBD2. The CDR3 length is 16 residues. Germline CDR1 is SGHNT and CDR2 is YENEEA. The CDR3 here is CASSQVPASGSNEPFF. The DNA of the CDR3 is TGTGCCAGCAGCCAAGTTCCGGCTAGCGGGAGCAATGAGCCGTTCTTC.

This clonotype turned up a few times. The chain combines TRBV2 with TRBJ1-4; no definite D call. The CDR3 runs to 15 residues. CDR1 and CDR2 (germline): SNHLY, FYNNEI. V was pared by 6 bases and J by 0 bases, with 11 bases between. The CDR3 region is CASSLREATNEKLFF. The CDR3 DNA is TGTGCCAGCAGCCTCCGGGAGGCAACTAATGAAAAACTGTTTTTT. The entire variable domain, with the rest obtained from reference TRBV2 and TRBJ1-4, is as follows: EPEVTQTPSHQVTQMGQEVILRCVPISNHLYFYWYRQILGQKVEFLVSFYNNEISEKSEIFDDQFSVERPDGSNFTLKIRSTKLEDSAMYFCASSLREATNEKLFFGSGTQLSVL.

The CDR3 loop reads CASSLTGQGFGNTIYF. CDR3 coding DNA: TGTGCCAGCAGCCTCACCGGGCAGGGATTTGGAAACACCATATATTTT. The chain links TRBV7-9 to TRBJ1-3, with a weak D call TRBD1 (5 bases). This CDR3 contains 16 residues. Germline V gene data show CDR1 as SEHNR and CDR2 as FQNEAQ (reference sequence). V was cut by 5 bases and J by 3 bases, with 17 bases left in between.

This clonotype was seen many times. J is TRBJ1-3 and V is TRBV27; 7 nucleotides match TRBD1. The germline gives CDR1 MNHEY, CDR2 SMNVEV (reference sequence). Trimming took 5 bases from V and 0 from J; bases not matched to a gene: 4. The CDR3 covers 15 residues. CDR3 DNA sequence: TGTGCCAGCAGTGAGGGGGCGGGCTCTGGAAACACCATATATTTT. Amino acid sequence: CASSEGAGSGNTIYF.

Many counts were recorded for this clonotype. J is TRBJ2-3 and V is TRBV11-2; 13 positions agree with TRBD2. The CDR3 has 15 amino acids. Trimming took 6 bases from V and 5 from J; bases not matched to a gene: 5. Germline CDR1 is SGHAT and CDR2 is FQNNGV. CDR3 protein: CASRWTSGRGDTQYF. The DNA for the CDR3 is TGTGCCAGCAGATGGACTAGCGGGAGAGGAGATACGCAGTATTTT.

This clonotype was seen repeatedly, ten times or more. The chain links TRBV6-1 to TRBJ2-1; 10 bases line up with TRBD2. This CDR3 spans 13 amino acids. The germline V gene has CDR1 MNHNS and CDR2 SASEGT. V was pared by 11 bases and J by 4 bases, with 5 bases of the junction left unmatched. CDR3 nucleotides: TGTGCCGCTTGGACTAGCGGTTACAATGAGCAGTTCTTC. Its translation: CAAWTSGYNEQFF.

The sample holds many counts of this clonotype. The V gene is TRBV28, the J gene TRBJ1-5, with TRBD1 as a possible D gene (5 bases). V was trimmed by 6 bases and J by 11 bases, leaving 26 bases between them. In germline, CDR1 is MDHEN, CDR2 SYDVKM. The CDR3 has 16 amino acids. CDR3 protein: CASSLAGVRQSTSQHF. In DNA, the CDR3 is TGTGCCAGCAGCCTGGCTGGTGTGAGACAGTCCACGTCCCAGCATTTT. The full variable domain, in which reference TRBV28 and TRBJ1-5 provide the parts outside the CDR3, is DVKVTQSSRYLVKRTGEKVFLECVQDMDHENMFWYRQDPGLGLRLIYFSYDVKMKEKGDIPEGYSVSREKKERFSLILESASTNQTSMYLCASSLAGVRQSTSQHFGDGTRLSIL.

This clonotype was seen many times. This chain joins TRBV19 and TRBJ2-7; D possibly corresponds to TRBD1 (6 bases). Germline V gene sequence: CDR1 LNHDA, CDR2 SQIVND (reference sequence). The germline V and J ends were trimmed by 2 bases and 3 bases, with 8 bases remaining between them. The CDR3 sequence is 13 residues long. CDR3 coding DNA: TGTGCCAGTAGTATATCCAGGGGCTACGAGCAGTACTTC. This codes for CASSISRGYEQYF.

This clonotype came up a few times. This chain uses TRBV6-5 with TRBJ2-2; 8 nucleotides agree with TRBD1. The CDR3 is 16 residues long. CDR1 MNHEY and CDR2 SVGAGI come from the germline V gene. Germline trimming cut 0 bases from V and 4 bases from J; bases unmatched to any gene: 4. CDR3 nucleotides: TGTGCCAGCAGTTACTCAGGGACAGGAGGCACCGGGGAGCTGTTTTTT. The encoded protein is CASSYSGTGGTGELFF.

This clonotype was counted ten times or more. The rearrangement uses TRBV20-1 and TRBJ1-5, with TRBD1 matching over 8 bases. Trimming took 7 bases from V and 7 from J; bases not matched to a gene: 9. Per the germline V gene, CDR1 is DFQATT and CDR2 is SNEGSKA (reference sequence). The CDR3 is 13 residues long. DNA of the CDR3: TGCAGTGGCTCTGACAGGGGAGGCCAGCCCCAGCATTTT. Its protein is CSGSDRGGQPQHF.

This clonotype occurred many times. The chain recombines TRBV11-1 with TRBJ2-5; 9 bases agree with TRBD1. CDR3 length equals 14 residues. With V trimmed by 5 bases and J by 4 bases, 5 bases remained unmatched. Germline CDR1 SGHAT, CDR2 FQDESV (reference sequence). The CDR3 here is CASSHRGRGETQYF. CDR3 DNA sequence: TGTGCCAGCAGCCACAGGGGGCGCGGAGAGACCCAGTACTTC.

This clonotype was counted many times. A read error may account for a junction end that differs from germline. The chain joins TRBV11-2 to TRBJ2-1; D remains ambiguous. This CDR3 region has 17 residues. Looked up from germline, CDR1 is SGHAT and CDR2 is FQNNGV. CDR3 nucleotides: TGCGCCAGCAGCTTGGCCCCCATTCAGAGCTCCTACAATGAGCAGTTCTTC. The encoded protein is CASSLAPIQSSYNEQFF.

Many counts were recorded for this clonotype. The gene calls are TRBV11-2 and TRBJ2-1; 9 nucleotides match TRBD2. Germline CDR1 and CDR2: SGHAT and FQNNGV. There are 14 residues in the CDR3. V lost 4 bases and J lost 7; bases outside the gene matches: 5. Here the CDR3 reads CASSSPGLANEQFF. As DNA, the CDR3 is TGTGCCAGCAGCTCGCCGGGACTAGCAAATGAGCAGTTCTTC. Together with reference TRBV11-2 and TRBJ2-1, the CDR3 gives the full variable domain: EAGVAQSPRYKIIEKRQSVAFWCNPISGHATLYWYQQILGQGPKLLIQFQNNGVVDDSQLPKDRFSAERLKGVDSTLKIQPAKLEDSAVYLCASSSPGLANEQFFGPGTRLTVL.

The chain links TRBV5-1 to TRBJ2-5; 7 nucleotides match TRBD1. This CDR3 has 14 amino acids. Germline CDR1 and CDR2: SGHRS and YFSETQ. With V trimmed by 4 bases and J by 3 bases, 6 bases remained unmatched. DNA of the CDR3: TGCGCCAGCAGCGCTGGACAGGCAAAAGAGACCCAGTACTTC. Amino acid sequence: CASSAGQAKETQYF.

This clonotype was detected ten times or more. The CDR3 DNA reads TGTGCCAGCAGCTTAGATCTTGCCGGAGAAAAACTGTTTTTT. Protein product: CASSLDLAGEKLFF. The rearrangement uses TRBV11-3 and TRBJ1-4; D unresolved. The CDR3 covers 14 residues. Germline V gene data show CDR1 as SGHNT and CDR2 as YENEEA. Trimming left V 0 bases short and J 8 bases short, with 10 bases between.

This clonotype was recorded a few times. The gene calls are TRBV5-1 and TRBJ1-1; a possible D gene is TRBD1 (5 bases). V shed 3 bases and J shed 0 bases, with 12 bases lying between them. The CDR3 contains 15 residues. The germline CDR1 and CDR2 sequences are SGHRS and YFSETQ. The CDR3 region has the DNA TGCGCCAGCAGCTGGGGGTCCGTTATGAACACTGAAGCTTTCTTT. This encodes CASSWGSVMNTEAFF.

A remark on this clonotype: This may arise from a read error, as a much more abundant clone is one base away. No conserved phenylalanine or tryptophan is present at the end of the CDR3, so a read error is the likely explanation. This rearrangement joins TRBV11-2 to TRBJ2-2, with D possibly matching TRBD2 (6 bases). This CDR3 is 18 amino acids long. Germline CDR1 SGHAT, CDR2 FQNNGV. V was shortened by 4 bases and J by 1 base, with 19 bases between the two germline ends. The CDR3 region has the DNA TGTGCCAGCAGCTCCGAGTGGCCCTACGGGGGGAACACCGGGGAGCTGTTTCTT. Amino acids: CASSSEWPYGGNTGELFL.

This clonotype was detected ten times or more. This CDR3 reads CASRGSSGRGTNEQFF. The CDR3 DNA is TGTGCCAGCAGGGGGTCTAGCGGGAGGGGGACGAATGAGCAGTTCTTC. This chain links TRBV25-1 with TRBJ2-1, with TRBD2 identical over 12 bases. Germline CDR1 and CDR2: MGHDK and SYGVNS. V lost 6 bases to trimming and J lost 7 bases; unmatched junction nucleotides: 10. CDR3 length equals 16 residues.

In this sample, this clonotype turned up many times. The rearrangement uses TRBV9 and TRBJ1-1, with D tentatively TRBD1 (5 bases). V was cut by 3 bases and J by 1 base, with 7 bases left in between. From germline, CDR1 is SGDLS and CDR2 YYNGEE. The CDR3 extends over 13 amino acids. The CDR3 coding sequence is TGTGCCAGCAGCGCGACAGAGAACACTGAAGCTTTCTTT. It yields the protein CASSATENTEAFF.

This chain connects TRBV19 to TRBJ1-1; a weak D match, TRBD1 (6 bases). Between the trimmed V and J ends, which lost 10 bases and 8 bases, there was a span of 23 bases. This CDR3 has 14 amino acids. Germline-derived CDR1 and CDR2 are LNHDA and SQIVND (reference sequence). This chain's CDR3 is CATNPLDRSKEAFF. The CDR3 bases are TGTGCCACCAACCCTCTGGACAGAAGTAAGGAAGCTTTCTTT.

This clonotype was seen more than once but under ten times. The V call is TRBV20-1, the J call TRBJ2-7; no firm D call. Germline loops: CDR1 DFQATT, CDR2 SNEGSKA (reference sequence). V was trimmed by 2 bases and J by 6 bases, leaving 11 bases between them. This CDR3 has 12 amino acids. In nucleotides, the CDR3 is TGCAGTGCTAGACCCCTTCTTGGCGAGCAGTACTTC. This translates into CSARPLLGEQYF.

Many counts were recorded for this clonotype. The rearrangement links TRBV6-1 to TRBJ1-2; 9 bases align to TRBD1. CDR3 length equals 14 residues. From germline, CDR1 is MNHNS and CDR2 SASEGT. The ends lost 7 bases at V and 8 bases at J; junction bases unmatched: 11. DNA for the CDR3: TGTGCCAGCAATCTCTTCAACAGGGGGCAAGGCTACACCTTC. It specifies CASNLFNRGQGYTF.